Below, 5 T cell receptor beta chains from the same sample are listed, as sequenced in a study of T-cell reconstitution after alpha-beta-depleted transplantation in children. Preparation of the TCRbeta library used unique molecular identifiers. TCRdb reprocessed the PCR reads with MiXCR, giving one entry per CDR3 protein. The data contain a few hundred thousand distinct CDR3 sequences, 10% of them singletons. This specimen consisted of PBMCs from the stem cell graft donor, obtained from the stem cell graft. These receptor sequences come from a human donor who donated a stem cell graft to a child with acute lymphoblastic leukemia.

This clonotype was seen repeatedly, ten times or more. V usage is TRBV10-3 and J usage is TRBJ2-3; 9 positions match TRBD1. The CDR3 is 15 residues long. With 7 bases clipped from V and 2 bases from J, the junction kept 7 bases outside the gene matches. The germline V gene encodes CDR1 ENHRY and CDR2 SYGVKD. CDR3 amino acids: CAINPGQGPTDTQYF. Here the CDR3 DNA reads TGTGCCATCAATCCGGGACAGGGCCCCACAGATACGCAGTATTTT.

This clonotype was counted between two and nine times. V and J are TRBV29-1 and TRBJ2-5, with a tentative D call TRBD1 (5 bases). The CDR3 spans 12 residues. Germline V gene sequence: CDR1 SQVTM, CDR2 ANQGSEA. Trimming cost V 8 bases and J 1 base, with 11 bases left between them. DNA for the CDR3: TGCAGCCATCAGGGTGGCCAAGAGACCCAGTACTTC. Its translation: CSHQGGQETQYF.

The chain combines TRBV13 with TRBJ2-7; a possible D gene is TRBD2 (6 bases). V lost 7 bases, J lost 8 bases, and 21 bases lay in between. This CDR3 is built from 14 residues. Germline V gene lookup returns CDR1 PRHDT and CDR2 FYEKMQ (reference sequence). CDR3 sequence (DNA): TGTGCCAGCACCCTGGGACTCGTGATGGGGAAGCAGTACTTC. It translates to CASTLGLVMGKQYF.

The rearrangement links TRBV20-1 to TRBJ1-1, with D possibly matching TRBD1 (5 bases). Germline V CDR1 and CDR2: DFQATT, SNEGSKA (reference sequence). The V gene lost 7 bases and the J gene lost 3 bases, with 15 bases spanning the gap. This CDR3 region has 13 residues. The CDR3: CSVRQDMDTEAFF. CDR3 in DNA: TGCAGTGTCAGGCAGGACATGGACACTGAAGCTTTCTTT.

In this sample, this clonotype turned up many times. This chain uses TRBV6-5 with TRBJ2-7; 10 bases agree with TRBD1. CDR1 is MNHEY and CDR2 is SVGAGI in the germline V gene. Trimming removed 2 bases from V and 1 base from J; junction bases left unmatched: 2. The CDR3 runs to 15 residues. CDR3 amino acids: CASSYRDRGSYEQYF. The DNA for the CDR3 is TGTGCCAGCAGTTACCGGGACAGGGGTTCCTACGAGCAGTACTTC.